This TCR beta chain was sequenced during a study of shared clonotypes between healthy human individuals. Findings and limits, study-wide: Clonotype sharing among donors likely depends on sequencing depth.

TCRdb's table, derived via immunoSEQ multiplex PCR, lists solely in-frame clones and lacks some. The top ten hold roughly 13% of the sample, which has some 530,000 clones, 81% seen once. The study enrolled healthy HIV-negative adults without recent acute infections or vaccinations as donors. This clone was found once. Its antigen is not known. The CDR3 is 14 residues long. Germline V gives CDR1 MDHEN, CDR2 SYDVKM. V shed 6 bases, J shed 8 bases, and the junction held 9 bases outside the gene matches. This clonotype originated in a woman in her thirties or forties in good health. Some clones in this sample may be carry-over from other donors' samples. The chain uses TRBV28 and TRBJ1-4, with 7 positions matching TRBD1. Sequences were obtained from PBMCs. CDR3 DNA: TGTGCCAGCAGAGCAGACAGGGTACGGGAAAAACTGTTTTTT. It specifies CASRADRVREKLFF.